A selection of T cell receptor beta chains follows, all from one sample in a study of cytomegalovirus exposure and HLA in healthy donors. Using immunoSEQ multiplex PCR, the repertoire was profiled, and TCRdb retains in-frame clones only, with some absent. In the table there are around 80,000 clones, more than 50% of which are singletons. The material sequenced was PBMCs. All receptors come from a male donor in good health and CMV-seropositive. The CDR3 runs from the conserved cysteine through the conserved F or W. D genes are given only for firm matches. The size field is filled for only some rows; it gives once, few, many or a size class.

v_call: TRBV11-2
clone_size: .
d_call: .
j_call: TRBJ1-3
cdr3_aa: CASSPTRRGPGNTIYF
cdr3_nt: TGTGCCAGCAGCCCCACAAGGAGAGGGCCTGGAAACACCATATATTTT

v_call: TRBV6-1
clone_size: .
d_call: TRBD2
j_call: TRBJ2-3
cdr3_aa: CASSEGSGGGTDTQYF
cdr3_nt: TGTGCCAGCAGTGAAGGGAGCGGGGGGGGCACAGATACGCAGTATTTT

v_call: TRBV28
clone_size: .
d_call: TRBD1
j_call: TRBJ2-7
cdr3_aa: CASSRGDRVYEQYF
cdr3_nt: TGTGCCTCCAGCCGTGGGGACAGAGTCTACGAGCAGTACTTC

v_call: TRBV28
clone_size: once
d_call: TRBD1
j_call: TRBJ1-4
cdr3_aa: CASSSGDSRDEKLFF
cdr3_nt: TGTGCCAGCAGTTCGGGGGACAGTCGGGATGAAAAACTGTTTTTT

v_call: TRBV6-6
clone_size: few
d_call: .
j_call: TRBJ2-5
cdr3_aa: CASSWGDQETQYF
cdr3_nt: TGTGCCAGCAGTTGGGGGGATCAAGAGACCCAGTACTTC

v_call: TRBV28
clone_size: once
d_call: TRBD1
j_call: TRBJ1-1
cdr3_aa: CASTPTGRTEAFF
cdr3_nt: TGTGCCAGCACCCCGACAGGGCGGACTGAAGCTTTCTTT

v_call: TRBV2
clone_size: .
d_call: TRBD1
j_call: TRBJ1-4
cdr3_aa: CARRGQHATNEKLFF
cdr3_nt: TGTGCCAGGAGGGGGCAGCATGCAACTAATGAAAAACTGTTTTTT

v_call: TRBV13
clone_size: .
d_call: TRBD1
j_call: TRBJ2-2
cdr3_aa: CASSSRDRDYTGELFF
cdr3_nt: TGTGCCAGCAGCTCCCGGGACAGGGATTACACCGGGGAGCTGTTTTTT

v_call: TRBV7-3
clone_size: .
d_call: TRBD1
j_call: TRBJ2-1
cdr3_aa: CASSRDSPHEQFF
cdr3_nt: TGTGCCAGCAGCCGGGACAGCCCCCATGAGCAGTTCTTC

v_call: TRBV4-3
clone_size: .
d_call: TRBD2
j_call: TRBJ2-3
cdr3_aa: CASSPGLAGTDTQYF
cdr3_nt: TGCGCCAGCAGCCCAGGACTAGCGGGAACAGATACGCAGTATTTT

v_call: TRBV11-2
clone_size: .
d_call: TRBD1
j_call: TRBJ1-5
cdr3_aa: CASSSGQGAGQPQHF
cdr3_nt: TGTGCCAGCAGCTCGGGACAGGGGGCGGGTCAGCCCCAGCATTTT

v_call: TRBV9
clone_size: few
d_call: .
j_call: TRBJ1-1
cdr3_aa: CASSAGVRNTEAFF
cdr3_nt: TGTGCCAGCAGCGCCGGAGTACGGAACACTGAAGCTTTCTTT

v_call: TRBV19
clone_size: .
d_call: .
j_call: TRBJ2-7
cdr3_aa: CASRQGSHSYEQYF
cdr3_nt: TGTGCCAGTAGACAAGGGAGCCATTCCTACGAGCAGTACTTC

v_call: TRBV27
clone_size: .
d_call: TRBD1
j_call: TRBJ2-7
cdr3_aa: CASSFTWQGDMEQYF
cdr3_nt: TGTGCCAGCAGTTTTACGTGGCAGGGGGATATGGAGCAGTACTTC

v_call: TRBV6-5
clone_size: .
d_call: .
j_call: TRBJ1-2
cdr3_aa: CASSWSGANYGYTF
cdr3_nt: TGTGCCAGCAGTTGGTCGGGAGCTAACTATGGCTACACCTTC

v_call: TRBV4-1
clone_size: .
d_call: .
j_call: TRBJ1-1
cdr3_aa: CASSQEYQGNTEAFF
cdr3_nt: TGCGCCAGCAGCCAAGAGTATCAGGGGAACACTGAAGCTTTCTTT

v_call: TRBV30
clone_size: once
d_call: TRBD1
j_call: TRBJ2-5
cdr3_aa: CALDRGEETQYF
cdr3_nt: TGTGCCTTGGACAGGGGCGAAGAGACCCAGTACTTC

v_call: TRBV9
clone_size: .
d_call: .
j_call: TRBJ2-2
cdr3_aa: CASSAGTPNTGELFF
cdr3_nt: TGTGCCAGCAGCGCCGGGACACCGAACACCGGGGAGCTGTTTTTT

v_call: TRBV6-5
clone_size: .
d_call: TRBD1
j_call: TRBJ1-1
cdr3_aa: CASRRQGDLEAFF
cdr3_nt: TGTGCCAGCAGGCGACAGGGGGATCTCGAAGCTTTCTTT

v_call: TRBV11-2
clone_size: .
d_call: TRBD1
j_call: TRBJ1-1
cdr3_aa: CASSPDRVEAFF
cdr3_nt: TGTGCCAGCAGTCCCGACAGGGTAGAAGCTTTCTTT

v_call: TRBV25-1
clone_size: .
d_call: TRBD1
j_call: TRBJ2-5
cdr3_aa: CASSEPRTGGTQYF
cdr3_nt: TGTGCCAGCAGTGAACCCCGGACAGGGGGTACCCAGTACTTC

v_call: TRBV7-3
clone_size: few
d_call: .
j_call: TRBJ1-1
cdr3_aa: CASSKGGGGTEAFF
cdr3_nt: TGTGCCAGCTCCAAGGGCGGGGGAGGCACTGAAGCTTTCTTT

v_call: TRBV27
clone_size: .
d_call: .
j_call: TRBJ2-7
cdr3_aa: CASSLVGAGYEQYF
cdr3_nt: TGTGCCAGCAGTTTAGTGGGGGCAGGCTACGAGCAGTACTTC

v_call: TRBV27
clone_size: .
d_call: .
j_call: TRBJ1-3
cdr3_aa: CASRPTVSGNTIYF
cdr3_nt: TGTGCCAGCAGACCGACAGTCTCTGGAAACACCATATATTTT

v_call: TRBV5-4
clone_size: .
d_call: TRBD1
j_call: TRBJ2-5
cdr3_aa: CASSPGTGVGETQYF
cdr3_nt: TGTGCCAGCAGCCCAGGGACAGGGGTCGGAGAGACCCAGTACTTC

v_call: TRBV18
clone_size: .
d_call: TRBD2
j_call: TRBJ2-1
cdr3_aa: CASSPSGGGATYNEQFF
cdr3_nt: TGTGCCAGCTCACCGAGCGGGGGGGGCGCAACCTACAATGAGCAGTTCTTC

v_call: TRBV5-1
clone_size: .
d_call: .
j_call: TRBJ2-3
cdr3_aa: CASSLAVTGDTQYF
cdr3_nt: TGCGCCAGCAGCTTGGCGGTGACGGGGGATACGCAGTATTTT

v_call: TRBV6-6
clone_size: .
d_call: TRBD2
j_call: TRBJ2-3
cdr3_aa: CASSPRGLAGTDTQYF
cdr3_nt: TGTGCCAGCAGTCCCCGCGGACTAGCTGGCACAGATACGCAGTATTTT

v_call: TRBV28
clone_size: once
d_call: TRBD2
j_call: TRBJ2-7
cdr3_aa: CASSLTSGRTVSYEQYF
cdr3_nt: TGTGCCAGCAGTTTGACTAGCGGGAGAACCGTCTCCTACGAGCAGTACTTC

v_call: TRBV7-6
clone_size: .
d_call: .
j_call: TRBJ2-3
cdr3_aa: CASSTRTADTQYF
cdr3_nt: TGTGCCAGCAGCACCCGGACAGCAGATACGCAGTATTTT

v_call: TRBV5-6
clone_size: .
d_call: .
j_call: TRBJ2-7
cdr3_aa: CASSSTGCEQYF
cdr3_nt: TGTGCCAGCAGCTCGACAGGTTGCGAGCAGTACTTC

v_call: TRBV27
clone_size: .
d_call: .
j_call: TRBJ2-3
cdr3_aa: CASSTTPTRIGEEYF
cdr3_nt: TGTGCCAGCAGCACGACTCCGACTAGAATCGGGGAGGAGTATTTT

v_call: TRBV7-9
clone_size: .
d_call: .
j_call: TRBJ2-2
cdr3_aa: CASSLMGGYNIGELFF
cdr3_nt: TGCGCCAGCAGCTTAATGGGGGGATATAACATCGGGGAGCTGTTTTTT

v_call: TRBV7-6
clone_size: .
d_call: .
j_call: TRBJ2-7
cdr3_aa: CASSLDPVHRYF
cdr3_nt: TGTGCCAGCAGCTTAGACCCAGTCCATCGGTACTTC

v_call: TRBV7-2
clone_size: once
d_call: TRBD1
j_call: TRBJ2-6
cdr3_aa: CASSLAGQGAPGANVLTF
cdr3_nt: TGTGCCAGCAGCTTAGCGGGACAGGGGGCCCCTGGGGCCAACGTCCTGACTTTC

v_call: TRBV7-3
clone_size: few
d_call: .
j_call: TRBJ2-1
cdr3_aa: CASSLSAVHNEQFF
cdr3_nt: TGTGCCAGCAGCTTAAGCGCCGTTCACAATGAGCAGTTCTTC